This T cell receptor (beta chain) is from a study of OX40 agonist ivuxolimab in advanced cancers. Libraries were prepared by immunoSEQ multiplex PCR; TCRdb keeps only in-frame clonotypes and omits some of them. The data contain some 47,000 clones, 79% of them singletons. The TCR originated in an adult with an advanced solid tumor such as melanoma, head and neck, liver or kidney cancer. This material consisted of CD4+ or CD8+ T cells sorted from blood, taken in a trial of the OX40 agonist ivuxolimab.

The CDR3 nucleotides are TGCGCCAGCAGCTTGGCCGGGGGCGGGTCCTACGAGCAGTACTTC. It codes for CASSLAGGGSYEQYF. The chain uses TRBV5-1 and TRBJ2-7; either TRBD1 or TRBD2 may supply D (6 bases each). The CDR3 has 15 residues. Trimming took off 0 bases at V and 1 base at J, with 11 bases between the two ends. Germline CDR1 and CDR2: SGHRS and YFSETQ.